The rows below give T cell receptor beta chains drawn from one sample of a study of T cell changes during pregnancy in multiple sclerosis. Produced via immunoSEQ multiplex PCR; TCRdb's table is partial and in-frame only. The table lists about 59,000 clones, around 93% of them singletons. The sequencing here drew on CD4+ T cells from peripheral blood mononuclear cells, taken before pregnancy. These receptor sequences come from a female donor with multiple sclerosis, enrolled in a pregnancy study. CDR3s include the opening cysteine and the closing phenylalanine or tryptophan. The D gene is left open where the match is weak. Some rows have no size entry. The others give once, few or many, or a class for an expanded clone.

clone_size j_call d_call v_call cdr3_nt cdr3_aa
- TRBJ1-5 - TRBV6-5 TGTGCCAGCAGTTACACTGGACGGGAAGAGCCCCAGCATTTT CASSYTGREEPQHF
once TRBJ2-2 TRBD2 TRBV4-1 TGCGCCAGCAGCCAGGGACTAGCGGGAGTCGGCGGGGAGCTGTTTTTT CASSQGLAGVGGELFF
- TRBJ1-1 - TRBV5-1 TGCGCCAGCAGCTTGGGGGGCAGAGAAGCTTTCTTT CASSLGGREAFF
- TRBJ1-2 TRBD1 TRBV7-3 TGTGCCAGCAGCGACCAACCGGGACAGGGAGGCTACACCTTC CASSDQPGQGGYTF
- TRBJ2-7 - TRBV30 TGTGCCTGGAGTGTTGGGCGACAGGCAGGGGTTTTCGGCTACGAGCAGTACTTC CAWSVGRQAGVFGYEQYF
- TRBJ1-1 - TRBV19 TGTGCCAGTAGGAAGGGTGGAGGGTTGGGGGAGACTGAAGCTTTCTTT CASRKGGGLGETEAFF
- TRBJ2-5 - TRBV29-1 TGCAGCGTTGAAGGAAGCGGGCAAGAGACCCAGTACTTC CSVEGSGQETQYF
- TRBJ2-7 TRBD1 TRBV19 TGTGCCAGTAGTAGACAGGGGCTCTACGAGCAGTACTTC CASSRQGLYEQYF
- TRBJ2-3 - TRBV10-3 TGTGCCACTAAGGACCGGGGAGCCCCCGATACGCAGTATTTT CATKDRGAPDTQYF
- TRBJ1-4 - TRBV4-3 TGCGCCAGCAGCCGAGTACAGGGAAATAGCGAAAAACTGTTTTTT CASSRVQGNSEKLFF
- TRBJ2-3 TRBD1 TRBV9 TGTGCCAGCAGCGTAGTGGGACAGCTCACAGATACGCAGTATTTT CASSVVGQLTDTQYF
- TRBJ1-1 - TRBV18 TGTGCCAGCTCAATGACAGCGAGGAACACTGAAGCTTTCTTT CASSMTARNTEAFF
- TRBJ1-5 - TRBV19 TGTGCCAGTAGTATTGATCGCGTGCAACCTAATCAGCCCCAGCATTTT CASSIDRVQPNQPQHF
once TRBJ1-2 - TRBV28 TGTGCCAGCGGGGAGAACATGGATGGCTACACCTTC CASGENMDGYTF
- TRBJ2-7 - TRBV11-3 TGTGCCAGCAGCTTATCAAACGAGCAGTACTTC CASSLSNEQYF
- TRBJ2-7 TRBD1 TRBV9 TGTGCCAGCAGCATAGGACAGGGACCCTACGAGCAGTACTTC CASSIGQGPYEQYF
- TRBJ2-1 TRBD2 TRBV7-3 TGTGCCAGCAGCTTAACAAGGCTAGCGGGACTGGAGAATGAGCAGTTCTTC CASSLTRLAGLENEQFF
- TRBJ2-1 TRBD2 TRBV29-1 TGCAGCGTTCGGGGACTAGCGGGCTACAATGAGCAGTTCTTC CSVRGLAGYNEQFF
- TRBJ2-3 TRBD2 TRBV4-1 TGCGCCAGCAGCCACGTTAGACTAGCGGGAGGGATGGAAACAGATACGCAGTATTTT CASSHVRLAGGMETDTQYF
- TRBJ2-6 - TRBV9 TGTGCCAGCAGCGTAACAGTGAACTCTGGGGCCAACGTCCTGACTTTC CASSVTVNSGANVLTF
- TRBJ1-5 - TRBV2 TGTGCCAGCAGTTACGAGGACACCGGACGTCAGCCCCAGCATTTT CASSYEDTGRQPQHF
- TRBJ2-1 TRBD2 TRBV18 TGTGCCAGCTCTCCTCTAGCGGGAGCCGTCTACAATGAGCAGTTCTTC CASSPLAGAVYNEQFF
- TRBJ2-3 - TRBV19 TGTGCCAGTAGTATACAAAATTCACGGACAGATACGCAGTATTTT CASSIQNSRTDTQYF
- TRBJ1-2 - TRBV28 TGTGCCAGCAGTCGCCCACGGACGGGGAAAAAGGTGCTCCAGAATGGCTACACCTTC CASSRPRTGKKVLQNGYTF
once TRBJ2-7 - TRBV29-1 TGCAGCGTAGGGGCCTCCTACGAGCAGTACTTC CSVGASYEQYF
- TRBJ2-5 TRBD2 TRBV7-2 TGTGCCAGCAGTTTGGGACTACTCCAAGAGACCCAGTACTTC CASSLGLLQETQYF
once TRBJ2-1 TRBD1 TRBV18 TGTGCCAGCTCACCTAGGACAGGGGCCAATGAGCAGTTCTTC CASSPRTGANEQFF
- TRBJ1-2 - TRBV10-2 TGCGCCAGCAGTGAGTCGGCGACAGGAACCTATGGCTACACCTTC CASSESATGTYGYTF
- TRBJ1-4 TRBD1 TRBV6-1 TGTGCCAGCGGCAGGGACAGGGACGAAAAACTGTTTTTT CASGRDRDEKLFF
- TRBJ2-5 TRBD1 TRBV18 TGTGCCAGCTCACAGAATCAGGGGGCCGAGACCCAGTACTTC CASSQNQGAETQYF
- TRBJ2-3 TRBD2 TRBV6-4 TGTGCCAGCAGGCTCCGAGGGACTAGCGGAGATACGCAGTATTTT CASRLRGTSGDTQYF
- TRBJ1-1 - TRBV6-5 TGTGCCAGCAGTTCGGACTTGTGGAACACTGAAGCTTTCTTT CASSSDLWNTEAFF
- TRBJ2-2 TRBD2 TRBV7-2 TGTGCCAGCAGCCTAGGACTAGCGAACACCGGGGAGCTGTTTTTT CASSLGLANTGELFF
- TRBJ1-3 TRBD1 TRBV7-9 TGTGCCAGCAGCCAGGGGGTATCTGGAAACACCATATATTTT CASSQGVSGNTIYF
- TRBJ1-4 - TRBV7-9 TGTGCCAGCAGCCCTTCGGCGGGGATGAAGGAAAAACTGTTTTTT CASSPSAGMKEKLFF
- TRBJ2-3 TRBD2 TRBV6-5 TGTGCCAGCAGTTACGGCGGGAGGTACACAGATACGCAGTATTTT CASSYGGRYTDTQYF
- TRBJ2-1 - TRBV7-3 TGTGCCAGCAGCTTAGTTCCCTGTGAGCAGTTCTTC CASSLVPCEQFF
- TRBJ2-1 TRBD2 TRBV15 TGTGCCACCAGCAGAGAACTAGCGGGCACGGTTCTTATTGAGCAGTTCTTC CATSRELAGTVLIEQFF
- TRBJ2-4 TRBD1 TRBV2 TGTGCCAGCGGGACAGAAAGTCTAGCCAAAAACATTCAGTACTTC CASGTESLAKNIQYF
once TRBJ2-7 TRBD2 TRBV5-1 TGCGCCAGCAGCTCGGGGGCCCTAGCGGGAGGGCCTCTCACAGCCGAGCAGTACTTC CASSSGALAGGPLTAEQYF
- TRBJ2-2 TRBD2 TRBV10-3 TGTGCCATCAGACAGACTAGCGGGAGTCAATCGGTCGGGGAGCTGTTTTTT CAIRQTSGSQSVGELFF
- TRBJ2-2 TRBD2 TRBV9 TGTGCCAGCAGCGTCGGACTAGCGGTCACCGGGGAGCTGTTTTTT CASSVGLAVTGELFF
- TRBJ1-1 - TRBV7-9 TGTGCCAGCAGCTTTCCTGACACAGATGAAGCTTTCTTT CASSFPDTDEAFF
- TRBJ2-5 TRBD1 TRBV5-1 TGCGCCAGCAGCTTGGCCCGACAGGGACGGGAGACCCAGTACTTC CASSLARQGRETQYF
- TRBJ2-1 TRBD2 TRBV7-9 TGTGCCAGCAGCCCAATAGCGGGAGTCTCCTACAATGAGCAGTTCTTC CASSPIAGVSYNEQFF
- TRBJ2-7 - TRBV30 TGTGCCTGTGGGGATTACGACTACTACTACGAGCAGTACTTC CACGDYDYYYEQYF
- TRBJ2-1 - TRBV2 TGTGCCAGCAGTGTCGAGAGCTCCTACAATGAGCAGTTCTTC CASSVESSYNEQFF
- TRBJ2-7 - TRBV28 TGTGCCAGCAACCAGCTGAGCGGGCGCTCCTACGAGCAGTACTTC CASNQLSGRSYEQYF
- TRBJ1-1 - TRBV19 TGTGCCAGTAGTATAGGGGGCTCCCGGAACACTGAAGCTTTCTTT CASSIGGSRNTEAFF